The source of this T cell receptor beta chain is a study of blood T cell repertoires in COVID-19. The wider study: COVID-19 samples, acute and convalescent, were from the United States, Italy and Spain. Nucleic acid was either cDNA or gDNA, and it came from T cells, B-cell-depleted T cells, or PBMCs.

This clone has more than one count but fewer than ten. This CDR3 has 16 residues. CDR1 SEHNR and CDR2 FQNEAQ come from the germline V gene (reference sequence). The V gene lost 2 bases and the J gene lost 6 bases, with 16 bases spanning the gap. Source study methods: The assay estimated nucleated cells by amplifying reference gene primers. Profiled with immunoSEQ multiplex PCR; TCRdb holds only in-frame clones, not every one. V and J calls and clone size follow that table, whereas D and trimming were derived from the DNA. This table has under 200,000 clones, less than 90% appearing once. The sequencing sample was made of peripheral blood. The TCR originated in a man younger than 35 with active or convalescent COVID-19. The chain links TRBV7-9 to TRBJ1-4, with D uncertain. The CDR3 nucleotides read TGTGCCAGCAGCTTAAAGGCGTGGGTTCGGGATGAAAAACTGTTTTTT. Its protein product is CASSLKAWVRDEKLFF.